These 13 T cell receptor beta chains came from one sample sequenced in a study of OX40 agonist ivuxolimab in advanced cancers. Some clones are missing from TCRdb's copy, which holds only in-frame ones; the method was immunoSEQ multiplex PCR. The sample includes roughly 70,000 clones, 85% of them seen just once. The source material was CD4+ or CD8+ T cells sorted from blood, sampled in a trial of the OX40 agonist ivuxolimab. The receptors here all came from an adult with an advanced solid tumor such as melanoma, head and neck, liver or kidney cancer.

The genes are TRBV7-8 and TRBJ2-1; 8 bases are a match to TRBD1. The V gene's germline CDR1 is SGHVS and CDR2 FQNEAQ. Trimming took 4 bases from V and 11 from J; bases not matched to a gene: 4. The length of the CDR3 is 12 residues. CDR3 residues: CASSSGQGKQFF. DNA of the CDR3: TGTGCCAGCAGCTCTGGACAGGGCAAGCAGTTCTTC.

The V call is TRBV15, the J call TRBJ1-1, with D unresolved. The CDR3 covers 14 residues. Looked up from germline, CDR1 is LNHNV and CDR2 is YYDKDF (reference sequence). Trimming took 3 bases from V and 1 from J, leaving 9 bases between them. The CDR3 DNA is TGTGCCACCAGCAGGGAGGCGGGGAACACTGAAGCTTTCTTT. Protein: CATSREAGNTEAFF. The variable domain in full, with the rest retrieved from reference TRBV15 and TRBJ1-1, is DAMVIQNPRYQVTQFGKPVTLSCSQTLNHNVMYWYQQKSSQAPKLLFHYYDKDFNNEADTPDNFQSRRPNTSFCFLDIRSPGLGDTAMYLCATSREAGNTEAFFGQGTRLTVV.

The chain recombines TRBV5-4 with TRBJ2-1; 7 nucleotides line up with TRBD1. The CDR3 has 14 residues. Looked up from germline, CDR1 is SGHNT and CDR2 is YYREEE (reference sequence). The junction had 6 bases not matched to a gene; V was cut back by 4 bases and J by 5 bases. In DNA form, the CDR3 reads TGTGCCAGCAGCCGGACAGGAGCTAACAATGAGCAGTTCTTC. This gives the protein CASSRTGANNEQFF.

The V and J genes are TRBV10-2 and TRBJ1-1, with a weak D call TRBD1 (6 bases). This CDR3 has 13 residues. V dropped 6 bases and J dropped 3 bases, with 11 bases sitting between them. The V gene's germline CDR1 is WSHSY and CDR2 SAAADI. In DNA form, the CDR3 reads TGCGCCAGCAGGGGGGGGGCGTACACTGAAGCTTTCTTT. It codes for CASRGGAYTEAFF.

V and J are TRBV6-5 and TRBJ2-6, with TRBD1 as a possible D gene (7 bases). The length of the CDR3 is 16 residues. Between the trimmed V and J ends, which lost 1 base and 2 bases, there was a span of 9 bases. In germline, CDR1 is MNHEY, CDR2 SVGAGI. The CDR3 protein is CASSYWRGPGANVLTF. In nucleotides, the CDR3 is TGTGCCAGCAGTTACTGGAGGGGGCCTGGGGCCAACGTCCTGACTTTC.

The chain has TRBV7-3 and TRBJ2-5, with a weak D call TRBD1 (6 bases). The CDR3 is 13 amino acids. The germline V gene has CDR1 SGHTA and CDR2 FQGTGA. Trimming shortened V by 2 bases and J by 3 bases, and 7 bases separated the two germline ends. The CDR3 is CASSLGTKETQYF. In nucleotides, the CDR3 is TGTGCCAGCAGCTTAGGGACAAAAGAGACCCAGTACTTC. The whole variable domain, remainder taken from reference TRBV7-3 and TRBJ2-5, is GAGVSQTPSNKVTEKGKYVELRCDPISGHTALYWYRQSLGQGPEFLIYFQGTGAADDSGLPNDRFFAVRPEGSVSTLKIQRTERGDSAVYLCASSLGTKETQYFGPGTRLLVL.

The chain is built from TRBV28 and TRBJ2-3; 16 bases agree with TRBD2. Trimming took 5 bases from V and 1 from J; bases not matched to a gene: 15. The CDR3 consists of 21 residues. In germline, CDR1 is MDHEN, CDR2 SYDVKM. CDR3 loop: CASSLHSGTSGRGARTDTQYF. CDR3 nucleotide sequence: TGTGCCAGCAGTCTCCACTCCGGGACTAGCGGGAGGGGAGCTCGCACAGATACGCAGTATTTT.

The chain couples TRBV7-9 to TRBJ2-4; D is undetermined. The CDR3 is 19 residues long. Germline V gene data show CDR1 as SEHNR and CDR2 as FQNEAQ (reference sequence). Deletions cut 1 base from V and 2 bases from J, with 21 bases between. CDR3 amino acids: CASSLDMGTSSVTKNIQYF. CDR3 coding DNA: TGTGCCAGCAGCTTAGATATGGGAACGTCCTCCGTAACCAAAAACATTCAGTACTTC.

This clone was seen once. CDR3 bases: TGCGCCAGCAGCTTGGACCAGGTGGCCTACGAGCAGTACTTC. Amino acids: CASSLDQVAYEQYF. The rearrangement links TRBV5-1 to TRBJ2-7, with D hard to call. This CDR3 comprises 14 residues. CDR1 SGHRS and CDR2 YFSETQ come from the germline V gene. V dropped 0 bases and J dropped 2 bases, with 9 bases sitting between them.

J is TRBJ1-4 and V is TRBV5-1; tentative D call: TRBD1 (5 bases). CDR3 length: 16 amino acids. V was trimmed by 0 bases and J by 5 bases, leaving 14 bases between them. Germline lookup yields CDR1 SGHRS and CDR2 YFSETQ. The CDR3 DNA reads TGCGCCAGCAGCTTGGTTGGGGGAACAGTCAATGAAAAACTGTTTTTT. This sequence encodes CASSLVGGTVNEKLFF.

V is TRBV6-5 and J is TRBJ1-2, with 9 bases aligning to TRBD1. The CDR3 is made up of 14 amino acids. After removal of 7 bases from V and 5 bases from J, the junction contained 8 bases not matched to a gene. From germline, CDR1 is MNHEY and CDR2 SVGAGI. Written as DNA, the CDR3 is TGTGCCAGCACCTTATCACAGGGGGCGTATGGCTACACCTTC. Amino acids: CASTLSQGAYGYTF.

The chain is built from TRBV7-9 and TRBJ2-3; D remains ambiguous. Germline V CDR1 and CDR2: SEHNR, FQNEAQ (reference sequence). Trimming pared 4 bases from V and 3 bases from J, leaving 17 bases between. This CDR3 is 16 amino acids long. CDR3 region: CASSSQRVGFTDTQYF. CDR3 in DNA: TGTGCCAGCAGCTCCCAACGGGTCGGTTTTACAGATACGCAGTATTTT.

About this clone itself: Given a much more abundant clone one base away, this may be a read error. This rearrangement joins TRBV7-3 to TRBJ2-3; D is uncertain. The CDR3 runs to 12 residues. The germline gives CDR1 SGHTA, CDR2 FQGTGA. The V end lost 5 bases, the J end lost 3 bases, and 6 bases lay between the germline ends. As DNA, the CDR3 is TGTGCCAGCAGCCCCGGTACAGATACGCAGTATTTT. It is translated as CASSPGTDTQYF.